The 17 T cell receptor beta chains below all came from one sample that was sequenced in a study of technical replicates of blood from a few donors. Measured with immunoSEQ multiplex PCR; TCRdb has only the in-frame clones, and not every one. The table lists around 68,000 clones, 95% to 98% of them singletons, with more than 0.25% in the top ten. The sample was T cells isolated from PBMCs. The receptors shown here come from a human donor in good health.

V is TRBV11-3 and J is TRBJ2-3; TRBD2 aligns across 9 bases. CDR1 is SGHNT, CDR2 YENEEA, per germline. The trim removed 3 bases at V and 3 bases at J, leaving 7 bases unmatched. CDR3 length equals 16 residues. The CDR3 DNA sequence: TGTGCCAGCAGCTTCGGCGGGAGGGCCCAGACAGATACGCAGTATTTT. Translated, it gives CASSFGGRAQTDTQYF.

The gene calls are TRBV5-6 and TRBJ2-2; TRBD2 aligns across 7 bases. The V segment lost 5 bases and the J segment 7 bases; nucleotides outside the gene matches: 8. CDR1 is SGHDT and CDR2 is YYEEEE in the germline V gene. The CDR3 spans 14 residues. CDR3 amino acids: CASRLGLGYGELFF. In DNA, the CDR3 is TGTGCCAGCAGACTAGGACTAGGGTACGGGGAGCTGTTTTTT.

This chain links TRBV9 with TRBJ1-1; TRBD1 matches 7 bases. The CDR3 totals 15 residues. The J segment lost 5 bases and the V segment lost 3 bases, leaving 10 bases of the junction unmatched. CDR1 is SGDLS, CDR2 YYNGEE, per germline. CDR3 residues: CASSATDRVLTEAFF. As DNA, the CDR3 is TGTGCCAGCAGCGCAACAGACAGGGTTTTGACTGAAGCTTTCTTT. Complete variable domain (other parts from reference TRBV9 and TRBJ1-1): DSGVTQTPKHLITATGQRVTLRCSPRSGDLSVYWYQQSLDQGLQFLIQYYNGEERAKGNILERFSAQQFPDLHSELNLSSLELGDSALYFCASSATDRVLTEAFFGQGTRLTVV.

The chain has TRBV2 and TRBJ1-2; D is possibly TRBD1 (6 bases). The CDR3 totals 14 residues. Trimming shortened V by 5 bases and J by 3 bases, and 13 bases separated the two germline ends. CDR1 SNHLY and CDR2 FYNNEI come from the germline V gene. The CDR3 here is CASSFGEGDYGYTF. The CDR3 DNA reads TGTGCCAGCAGTTTCGGGGAGGGGGACTATGGCTACACCTTC.

CDR3 residues: CASSQVSGSQETQYF. CDR3 nucleotide sequence: TGCGCCAGCAGCCAAGTCTCAGGCAGTCAAGAGACCCAGTACTTC. The V and J genes are TRBV4-1 and TRBJ2-5, with D unclear. Trimming removed 1 base at V and 2 bases at J, with 11 bases between. CDR1 and CDR2 (germline): MGHRA, YSYEKL. The CDR3 has 15 amino acids.

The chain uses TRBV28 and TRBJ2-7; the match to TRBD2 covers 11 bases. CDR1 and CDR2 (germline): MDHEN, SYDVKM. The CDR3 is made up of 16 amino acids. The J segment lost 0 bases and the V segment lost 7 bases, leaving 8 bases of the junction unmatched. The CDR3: CASIAGGLLSSYEQYF. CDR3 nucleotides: TGTGCCAGCATAGCGGGAGGGCTCCTTAGCTCCTACGAGCAGTACTTC.

The CDR3 sequence is CASSVGVDGGAPEAFF. In DNA, the CDR3 is TGTGCCAGCAGCGTAGGGGTAGATGGGGGGGCCCCTGAAGCTTTCTTT. The chain carries TRBV9 and TRBJ1-1, with D possibly being TRBD1 (6 bases). The germline gives CDR1 SGDLS, CDR2 YYNGEE. This CDR3 is 16 amino acids long. V shed 0 bases and J shed 6 bases, with 18 bases lying between them.

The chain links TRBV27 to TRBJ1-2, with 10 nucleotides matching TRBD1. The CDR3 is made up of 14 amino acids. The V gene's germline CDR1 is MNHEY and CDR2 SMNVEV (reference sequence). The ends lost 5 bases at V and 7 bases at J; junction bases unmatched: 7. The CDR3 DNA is TGTGCCAGCAGTCGTACCGGGACAGGGGTTGGCTACACCTTC. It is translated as CASSRTGTGVGYTF.

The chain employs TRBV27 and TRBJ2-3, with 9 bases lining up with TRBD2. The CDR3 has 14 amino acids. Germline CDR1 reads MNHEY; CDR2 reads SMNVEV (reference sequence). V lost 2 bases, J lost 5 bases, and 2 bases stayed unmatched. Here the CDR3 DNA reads TGTGCCAGCAGTTTACAGCGGGAGGTAGATACGCAGTATTTT. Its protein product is CASSLQREVDTQYF.

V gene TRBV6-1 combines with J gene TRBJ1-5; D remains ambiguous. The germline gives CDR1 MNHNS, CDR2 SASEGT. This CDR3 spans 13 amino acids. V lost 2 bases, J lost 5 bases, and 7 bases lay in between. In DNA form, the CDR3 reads TGTGCCAGCAGTGAACTATTCGATCAGCCCCAGCATTTT. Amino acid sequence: CASSELFDQPQHF.

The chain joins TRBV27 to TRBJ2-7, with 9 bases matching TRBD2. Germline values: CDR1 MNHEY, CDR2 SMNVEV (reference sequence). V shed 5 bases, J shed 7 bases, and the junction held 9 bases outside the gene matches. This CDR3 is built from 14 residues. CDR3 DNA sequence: TGTGCCAGCAGTCTACTAGCGGGTGGTTTGGAGCAGTACTTC. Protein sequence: CASSLLAGGLEQYF.

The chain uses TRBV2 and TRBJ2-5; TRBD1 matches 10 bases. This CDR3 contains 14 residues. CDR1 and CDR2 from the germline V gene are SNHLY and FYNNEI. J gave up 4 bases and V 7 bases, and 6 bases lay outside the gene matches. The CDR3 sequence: CASTRQGAGETQYF. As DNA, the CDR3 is TGTGCCAGCACTAGACAGGGGGCAGGAGAGACCCAGTACTTC.

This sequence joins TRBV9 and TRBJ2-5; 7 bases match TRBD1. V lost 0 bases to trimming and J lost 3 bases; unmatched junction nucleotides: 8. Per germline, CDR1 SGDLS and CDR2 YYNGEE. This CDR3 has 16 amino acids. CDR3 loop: CASSVGRGRREETQYF. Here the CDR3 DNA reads TGTGCCAGCAGCGTAGGTAGGGGGCGCCGAGAAGAGACCCAGTACTTC.

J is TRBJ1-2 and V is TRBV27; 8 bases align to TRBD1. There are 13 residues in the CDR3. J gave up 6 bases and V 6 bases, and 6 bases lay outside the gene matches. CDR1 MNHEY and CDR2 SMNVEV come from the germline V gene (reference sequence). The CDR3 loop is CASRRQGSDGYTF. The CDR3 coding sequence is TGTGCCAGCAGAAGACAGGGGAGCGATGGCTACACCTTC.

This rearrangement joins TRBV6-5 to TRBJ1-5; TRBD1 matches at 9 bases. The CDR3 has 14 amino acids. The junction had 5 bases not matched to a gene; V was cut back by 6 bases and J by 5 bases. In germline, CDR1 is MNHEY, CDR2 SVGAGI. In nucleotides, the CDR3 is TGTGCCAGCAGCCGGGACAGGGCCCATCAGCCCCAGCATTTT. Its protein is CASSRDRAHQPQHF.

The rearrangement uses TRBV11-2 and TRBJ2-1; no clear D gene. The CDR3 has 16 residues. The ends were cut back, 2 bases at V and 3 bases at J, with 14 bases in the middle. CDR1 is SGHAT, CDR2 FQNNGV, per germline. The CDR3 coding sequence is TGTGCCAGCAGCTTATATCAGACGGCAGGCTACAATGAGCAGTTCTTC. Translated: CASSLYQTAGYNEQFF.

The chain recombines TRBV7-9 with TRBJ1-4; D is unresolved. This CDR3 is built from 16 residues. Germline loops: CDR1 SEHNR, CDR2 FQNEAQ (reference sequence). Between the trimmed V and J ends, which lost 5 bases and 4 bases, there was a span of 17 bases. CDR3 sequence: CASSLSHEAGNEKLFF. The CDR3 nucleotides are TGTGCCAGCAGCCTGAGCCATGAGGCGGGTAATGAAAAACTGTTTTTT.